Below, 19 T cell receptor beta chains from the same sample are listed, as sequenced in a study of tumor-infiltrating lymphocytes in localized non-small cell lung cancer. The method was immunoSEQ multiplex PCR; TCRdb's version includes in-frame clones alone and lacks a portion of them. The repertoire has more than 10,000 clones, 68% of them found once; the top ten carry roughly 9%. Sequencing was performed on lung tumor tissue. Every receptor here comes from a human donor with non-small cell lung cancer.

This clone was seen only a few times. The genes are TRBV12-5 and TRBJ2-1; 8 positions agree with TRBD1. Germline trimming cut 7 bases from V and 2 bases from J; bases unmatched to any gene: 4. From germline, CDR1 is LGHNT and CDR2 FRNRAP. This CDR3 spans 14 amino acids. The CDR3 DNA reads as TGTGCTAGTGTGCCGGGACAGGCCTACAATGAGCAGTTCTTC. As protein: CASVPGQAYNEQFF. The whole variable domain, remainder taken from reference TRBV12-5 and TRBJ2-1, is DARVTQTPRHKVTEMGQEVTMRCQPILGHNTVFWYRQTMMQGLELLAYFRNRAPLDDSGMPKDRFSAEMPDATLATLKIQPSEPRDSAVYFCASVPGQAYNEQFFGPGTRLTVL.

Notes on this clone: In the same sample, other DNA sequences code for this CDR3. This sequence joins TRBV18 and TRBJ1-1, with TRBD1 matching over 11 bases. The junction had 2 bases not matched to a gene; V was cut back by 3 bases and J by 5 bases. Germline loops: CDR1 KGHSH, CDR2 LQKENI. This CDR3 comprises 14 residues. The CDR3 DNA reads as TGTGCCAGCTCACCCGGACAGGGGGCGACTGAAGCTTTCTTT. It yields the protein CASSPGQGATEAFF.

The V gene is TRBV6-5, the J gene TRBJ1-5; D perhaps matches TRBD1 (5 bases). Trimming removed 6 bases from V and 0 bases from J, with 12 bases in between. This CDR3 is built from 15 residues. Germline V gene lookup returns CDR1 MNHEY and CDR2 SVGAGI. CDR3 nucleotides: TGTGCCAGCAGAAACGGACAAAATAGCAATCAGCCCCAGCATTTT. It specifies CASRNGQNSNQPQHF.

The CDR3 sequence is CASSYPGQSNEKLFF. The CDR3 DNA reads as TGTGCCAGCAGTTACCCGGGACAGTCTAATGAAAAACTGTTTTTT. V gene TRBV6-6 combines with J gene TRBJ1-4; 7 nucleotides line up with TRBD1. The CDR3 runs to 15 residues. Germline V gene lookup returns CDR1 MNHNY and CDR2 SVGAGI (reference sequence). V was clipped by 2 bases and J by 3 bases; unmatched bases: 3.

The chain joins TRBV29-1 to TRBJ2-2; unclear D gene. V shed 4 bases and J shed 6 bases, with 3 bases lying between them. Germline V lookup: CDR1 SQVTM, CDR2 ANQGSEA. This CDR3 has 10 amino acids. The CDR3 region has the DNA TGCAGCGTTGGAGCCGGGGAGCTGTTTTTT. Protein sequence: CSVGAGELFF.

The CDR3 sequence is CASSETSGLSYEQYF. Written as DNA, the CDR3 is TGCGCCAGCAGTGAGACTAGCGGGCTGTCCTACGAGCAGTACTTC. The chain links TRBV10-1 to TRBJ2-7; 9 nucleotides align to TRBD2. Germline V gives CDR1 WNHNN, CDR2 SYGVQD (reference sequence). V lost 2 bases, J lost 1 base, and 3 bases stayed unmatched. This CDR3 comprises 15 residues.

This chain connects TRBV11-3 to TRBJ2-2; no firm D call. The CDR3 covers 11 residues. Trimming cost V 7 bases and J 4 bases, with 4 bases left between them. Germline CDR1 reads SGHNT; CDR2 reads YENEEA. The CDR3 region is CASTGTGELFF. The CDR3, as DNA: TGTGCCAGCACCGGCACCGGGGAGCTGTTTTTT. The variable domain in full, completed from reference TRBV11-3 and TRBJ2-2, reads EAGVVQSPRYKIIEKKQPVAFWCNPISGHNTLYWYLQNLGQGPELLIRYENEEAVDDSQLPKDRFSAERLKGVDSTLKIQPAELGDSAVYLCASTGTGELFFGEGSRLTVL.

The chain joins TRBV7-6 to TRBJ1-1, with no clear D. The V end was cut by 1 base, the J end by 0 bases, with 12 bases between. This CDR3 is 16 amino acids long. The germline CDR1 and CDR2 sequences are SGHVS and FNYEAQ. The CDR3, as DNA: TGTGCCAGCAGCTTAGAGGCGGGTTTGATGAACACTGAAGCTTTCTTT. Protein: CASSLEAGLMNTEAFF.

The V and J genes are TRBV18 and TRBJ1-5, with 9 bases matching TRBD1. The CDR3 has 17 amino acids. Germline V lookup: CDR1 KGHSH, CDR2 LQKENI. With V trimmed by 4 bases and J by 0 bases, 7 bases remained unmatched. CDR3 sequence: CASSLRDRVDSNQPQHF. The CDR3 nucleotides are TGTGCCAGCTCACTTAGGGACAGGGTGGATAGCAATCAGCCCCAGCATTTT. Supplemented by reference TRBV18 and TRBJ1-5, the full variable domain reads NAGVMQNPRHLVRRRGQEARLRCSPMKGHSHVYWYRQLPEEGLKFMVYLQKENIIDESGMPKERFSAEFPKEGPSILRIQQVVRGDSAAYFCASSLRDRVDSNQPQHFGDGTRLSIL.

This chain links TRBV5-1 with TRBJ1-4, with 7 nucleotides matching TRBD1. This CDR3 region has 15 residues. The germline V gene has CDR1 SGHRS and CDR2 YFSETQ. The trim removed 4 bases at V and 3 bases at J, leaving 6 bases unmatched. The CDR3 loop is CASSAGTASNEKLFF. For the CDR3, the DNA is TGCGCCAGCAGCGCCGGGACAGCTTCTAATGAAAAACTGTTTTTT.

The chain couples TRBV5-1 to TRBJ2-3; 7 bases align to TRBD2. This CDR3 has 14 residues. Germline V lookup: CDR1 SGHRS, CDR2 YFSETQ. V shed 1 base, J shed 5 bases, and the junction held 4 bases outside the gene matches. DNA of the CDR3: TGCGCCAGCAGCTTGCGGGAGGCGGAAGATACGCAGTATTTT. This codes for CASSLREAEDTQYF.

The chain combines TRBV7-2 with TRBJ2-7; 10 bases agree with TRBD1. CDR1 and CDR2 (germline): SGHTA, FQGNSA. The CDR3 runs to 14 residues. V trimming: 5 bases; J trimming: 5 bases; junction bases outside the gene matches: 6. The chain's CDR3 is CASSRGQGNNEQYF. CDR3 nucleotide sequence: TGTGCCAGCAGCCGGGGACAGGGGAATAACGAGCAGTACTTC.

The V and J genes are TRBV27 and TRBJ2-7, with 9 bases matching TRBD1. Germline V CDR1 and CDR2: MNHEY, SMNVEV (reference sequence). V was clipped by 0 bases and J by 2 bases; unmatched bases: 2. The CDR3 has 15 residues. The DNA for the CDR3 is TGTGCCAGCAGTTTATCGACAGGGGGTACCTACGAGCAGTACTTC. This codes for CASSLSTGGTYEQYF.

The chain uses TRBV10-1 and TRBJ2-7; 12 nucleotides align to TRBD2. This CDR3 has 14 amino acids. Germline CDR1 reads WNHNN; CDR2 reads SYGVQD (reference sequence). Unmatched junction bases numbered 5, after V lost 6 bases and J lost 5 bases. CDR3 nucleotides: TGCGCCAGCAGCCCCAGACTAGCGGGAGACGAGCAGTACTTC. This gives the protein CASSPRLAGDEQYF.

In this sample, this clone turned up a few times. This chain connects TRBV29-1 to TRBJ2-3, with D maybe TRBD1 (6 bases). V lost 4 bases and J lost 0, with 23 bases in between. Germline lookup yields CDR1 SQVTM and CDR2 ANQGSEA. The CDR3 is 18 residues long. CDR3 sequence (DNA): TGCAGCGTTGGGGCAGGGACAAATTTAATCGCTAGCACAGATACGCAGTATTTT. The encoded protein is CSVGAGTNLIASTDTQYF.

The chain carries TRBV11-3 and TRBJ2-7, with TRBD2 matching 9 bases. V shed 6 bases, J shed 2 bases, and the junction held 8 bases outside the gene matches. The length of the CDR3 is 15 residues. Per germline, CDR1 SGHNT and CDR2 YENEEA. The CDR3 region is CASSQSGGGAYEQYF. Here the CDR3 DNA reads TGTGCCAGCAGTCAGAGCGGCGGGGGGGCCTACGAGCAGTACTTC.

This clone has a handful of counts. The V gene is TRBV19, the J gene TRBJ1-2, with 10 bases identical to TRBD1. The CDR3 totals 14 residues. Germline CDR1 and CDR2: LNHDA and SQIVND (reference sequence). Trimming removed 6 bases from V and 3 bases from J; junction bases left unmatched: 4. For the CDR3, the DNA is TGTGCCAGTAGCCTGGACAGGGGGGACTATGGCTACACCTTC. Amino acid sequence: CASSLDRGDYGYTF.

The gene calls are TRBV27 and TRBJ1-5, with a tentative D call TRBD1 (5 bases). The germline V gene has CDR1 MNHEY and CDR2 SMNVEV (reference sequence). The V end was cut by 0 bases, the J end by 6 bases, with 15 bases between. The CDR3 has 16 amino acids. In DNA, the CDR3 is TGTGCCAGCAGTTTATCGGGGCCAGGGTTCGGTCAGCCCCAGCATTTT. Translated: CASSLSGPGFGQPQHF.

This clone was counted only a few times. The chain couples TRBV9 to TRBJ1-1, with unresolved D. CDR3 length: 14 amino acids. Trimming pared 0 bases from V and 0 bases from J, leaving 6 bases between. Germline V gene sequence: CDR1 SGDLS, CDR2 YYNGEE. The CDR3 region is CASSVVRMNTEAFF. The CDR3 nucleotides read TGTGCCAGCAGCGTAGTACGGATGAACACTGAAGCTTTCTTT.